One and the same sample provided the 25 T cell receptor beta chains below, sequenced in a study of CD4 T cells in relation to SARS-CoV-2 and coronaviruses. Using immunoSEQ multiplex PCR, the repertoire was profiled, and TCRdb retains in-frame clones only, with some absent. This sample has roughly 43,000 clones, with more than 65% found just once. These TCRs' antigens remain unknown. Sequencing was carried out using naive CD4+ T cells from PBMCs, cultured in vitro. The subset was: naive CD4+ T cells isolated by negative enrichment. Every receptor here comes from an adult with COVID-19.

This clone has a single count. The V call is TRBV19, the J call TRBJ1-2; D is unclear. V was cut by 3 bases and J by 5 bases, with 13 bases left in between. There are 14 residues in the CDR3. Per the germline V gene, CDR1 is LNHDA and CDR2 is SQIVND (reference sequence). CDR3 residues: CASSISGETYGYTF. CDR3 DNA: TGTGCCAGTAGTATCTCTGGCGAAACGTATGGCTACACCTTC. Full variable domain (outside the CDR3, taken from reference TRBV19 and TRBJ1-2): DGGITQSPKYLFRKEGQNVTLSCEQNLNHDAMYWYRQDPGQGLRLIYYSQIVNDFQKGDIAEGYSVSREKKESFPLTVTSAQKNPTAFYLCASSISGETYGYTFGSGTRLTVV.

V and J are TRBV19 and TRBJ2-7; D could derive from TRBD1 or TRBD2 (7 bases each). The CDR3 consists of 14 residues. V shed 10 bases and J shed 9 bases, with 25 bases lying between them. The germline CDR1 and CDR2 sequences are LNHDA and SQIVND (reference sequence). CDR3 DNA: TGTGCCACCTCCCAGGGGGGAGGGCCGGATCGGCAGTACTTC. It translates to CATSQGGGPDRQYF.

The chain carries TRBV5-1 and TRBJ2-7; 10 nucleotides match TRBD1. Unmatched junction bases numbered 3, after V lost 0 bases and J lost 3 bases. The germline gives CDR1 SGHRS, CDR2 YFSETQ. The CDR3 sequence is 15 residues long. The CDR3 sequence is CASSLEGQGYYEQYF. The CDR3 DNA reads TGCGCCAGCAGCTTGGAGGGACAGGGGTACTACGAGCAGTACTTC.

V and J are TRBV6-5 and TRBJ1-2; 8 bases map to TRBD1. The CDR3 is made up of 12 amino acids. Trimming took 8 bases from V and 4 from J; bases not matched to a gene: 3. From germline, CDR1 is MNHEY and CDR2 SVGAGI. The CDR3 DNA reads TGTGCCAGCGGACAGGGTATCTATGGCTACACCTTC. Translated, it gives CASGQGIYGYTF.

The rearrangement joins TRBV21-1 to TRBJ1-4. TRBV21-1 is assigned pseudogene status. The CDR3 contains 17 residues. The CDR3 DNA follows: TGTGCCAGCACCCTTCCGGGTCCTATGTCAACTAATGAAAAACTGTTTTTT. This translates into CASTLPGPMSTNEKLFF.

The gene calls are TRBV5-1 and TRBJ2-7; unclear D gene. The ends were cut back, 0 bases at V and 3 bases at J, with 10 bases in the middle. This CDR3 spans 14 amino acids. The germline V gene has CDR1 SGHRS and CDR2 YFSETQ. As DNA, the CDR3 is TGCGCCAGCAGCTTGGCTCCAGAATACTACGAGCAGTACTTC. It encodes CASSLAPEYYEQYF.

V usage is TRBV7-4 and J usage is TRBJ2-3; the match to TRBD2 covers 10 bases. The CDR3 contains 17 residues. With V trimmed by 4 bases and J by 5 bases, 12 bases remained unmatched. From germline, CDR1 is SGHVT and CDR2 SQSDAQ. CDR3 sequence (DNA): TGTGCCAGCAGCTCCTCCTTCCTAGCGGGAGTTGGAGATACGCAGTATTTT. This sequence encodes CASSSSFLAGVGDTQYF.

The chain combines TRBV14 with TRBJ1-2; D not resolved. This CDR3 region has 16 residues. Trimming removed 5 bases from V and 7 bases from J, with 23 bases in between. Germline CDR1 SGHDN, CDR2 FVKESK. CDR3 residues: CASSWSFGRTLGGYTF. The CDR3 DNA reads as TGTGCCAGCAGCTGGAGCTTCGGCAGGACGTTAGGTGGCTACACCTTC.

The chain links TRBV9 to TRBJ2-1; TRBD1 matches 9 bases. Trimming at V came to 4 bases and at J to 10 bases, leaving 15 bases not matched to a gene. The CDR3 has 16 amino acids. Germline V lookup: CDR1 SGDLS, CDR2 YYNGEE. The CDR3 loop reads CASSTSPRTGEDEQFF. DNA for the CDR3: TGTGCCAGCAGCACAAGCCCCCGGACAGGGGAGGACGAGCAGTTCTTC.

The chain's CDR3 is CASSLGGTRTYNEQFF. The CDR3 coding sequence is TGTGCCAGCAGCTTAGGTGGGACTAGGACCTACAATGAGCAGTTCTTC. This rearrangement joins TRBV7-2 to TRBJ2-1; 8 bases agree with TRBD2. The CDR3 loop spans 16 amino acids. V gave up 1 base and J gave up 2 bases; unmatched junction bases: 4. The V gene's germline CDR1 is SGHTA and CDR2 FQGNSA.

This sequence joins TRBV10-3 and TRBJ1-6; a possible D gene is TRBD1 (6 bases). CDR1 is ENHRY, CDR2 SYGVKD, per germline. The CDR3 consists of 16 residues. The V end lost 6 bases, the J end lost 7 bases, and 19 bases lay between the germline ends. CDR3 sequence: CAISSGVVTNNSPLHF. CDR3 nucleotide sequence: TGTGCCATCAGCTCAGGGGTGGTGACCAACAATTCACCCCTCCACTTT.

The chain has TRBV28 and TRBJ2-7; the match to TRBD1 covers 8 bases. This CDR3 is 17 amino acids long. Germline V gene sequence: CDR1 MDHEN, CDR2 SYDVKM. Trimming at V came to 5 bases and at J to 4 bases, leaving 16 bases not matched to a gene. CDR3 residues: CASSRMGQATFSYEQYF. CDR3 nucleotides: TGTGCCAGCAGTCGAATGGGACAGGCTACGTTTAGTTACGAGCAGTACTTC.

V is TRBV6-2 or TRBV6-3 and J is TRBJ2-7; 7 bases align to TRBD2. CDR1 is MNHEY and CDR2 is SVGEGT in the germline V gene. The V and J ends lost 3 bases and 3 bases, in that order; junction bases with no gene match: 5. The CDR3 loop spans 14 amino acids. For the CDR3, the DNA is TGTGCCAGCAGTTATGGGCTAGCGGACTACGAGCAGTACTTC. Translated: CASSYGLADYEQYF.

The chain is built from TRBV7-8 and TRBJ1-4, with 10 bases that match TRBD1. Losses at the gene ends were 5 bases for V and 0 bases for J; bases not matched to a gene: 6. CDR3 length: 17 amino acids. Germline values: CDR1 SGHVS, CDR2 FQNEAQ. CDR3: CASSDWDRGATNEKLFF. As DNA, the CDR3 is TGTGCCAGCAGCGATTGGGACAGGGGCGCAACTAATGAAAAACTGTTTTTT.

The rearrangement links TRBV28 to TRBJ1-1; D might be TRBD1 (6 bases). V lost 6 bases, J lost 2 bases, and 13 bases lay in between. The CDR3 consists of 14 residues. The V gene's germline CDR1 is MDHEN and CDR2 SYDVKM. In DNA, the CDR3 is TGTGCCAGCAGCCCAAACAGGGATAACACTGAAGCTTTCTTT. The encoded protein is CASSPNRDNTEAFF.

CDR3 sequence (DNA): TGTGCCACTAACGCGGGGACAAATAATCAGCCCCAGCATTTT. This encodes CATNAGTNNQPQHF. The chain recombines TRBV19 with TRBJ1-5; D is perhaps TRBD1 (6 bases). V gave up 10 bases and J gave up 4 bases, with 17 bases separating them. The germline V gene has CDR1 LNHDA and CDR2 SQIVND (reference sequence). CDR3 length: 14 residues. Drawing the rest from reference TRBV19 and TRBJ1-5, the complete variable domain is DGGITQSPKYLFRKEGQNVTLSCEQNLNHDAMYWYRQDPGQGLRLIYYSQIVNDFQKGDIAEGYSVSREKKESFPLTVTSAQKNPTAFYLCATNAGTNNQPQHFGDGTRLSIL.

The chain employs TRBV7-9 and TRBJ1-2; 11 positions match TRBD1. The CDR3 is 14 amino acids. Germline V gene lookup returns CDR1 SEHNR and CDR2 FQNEAQ (reference sequence). V was clipped by 4 bases and J by 8 bases; unmatched bases: 6. Here the CDR3 DNA reads TGTGCCAGCAGCTCGGGACAGGGGGTTCGGGGCTACACCTTC. Translated: CASSSGQGVRGYTF.

The chain recombines TRBV5-4 with TRBJ1-4, with 9 bases matching TRBD1. This CDR3 has 14 residues. The V and J ends lost 4 bases and 7 bases, in that order; junction bases with no gene match: 5. The germline gives CDR1 SGHNT, CDR2 YYREEE (reference sequence). This CDR3 reads CASSAGQGVEKLFF. The CDR3 nucleotides read TGTGCCAGCAGCGCGGGACAGGGAGTTGAAAAACTGTTTTTT.

This chain uses TRBV2 with TRBJ2-7; 11 nucleotides agree with TRBD1. The CDR3 extends over 15 amino acids. Germline loops: CDR1 SNHLY, CDR2 FYNNEI. The J segment lost 2 bases and the V segment lost 1 base, leaving 1 base of the junction unmatched. The CDR3 DNA reads as TGTGCCAGCAGTGAAGGGACAGGGGGCGCCTACGAGCAGTACTTC. It is translated as CASSEGTGGAYEQYF.

V usage is TRBV18 and J usage is TRBJ2-3; the D gene is possibly TRBD2 (5 bases). Germline loops: CDR1 KGHSH, CDR2 LQKENI. The CDR3 runs 15 residues. V was cut by 0 bases and J by 5 bases, with 12 bases left in between. The CDR3 DNA follows: TGTGCCAGCTCACCACCGCGGACCCGGGGAGATACGCAGTATTTT. The encoded protein is CASSPPRTRGDTQYF.

The J gene is TRBJ1-1, the V gene TRBV24-1, with 7 bases matching TRBD1. This CDR3 is built from 15 residues. The junction had 13 bases not matched to a gene; V was cut back by 6 bases and J by 7 bases. Per the germline V gene, CDR1 is KGHDR and CDR2 is SFDVKD. The CDR3 loop is CATSPGGGAPFEAFF. The CDR3 DNA follows: TGTGCCACCAGTCCCGGAGGGGGCGCCCCCTTTGAAGCTTTCTTT.

The rearrangement joins TRBV29-1 to TRBJ2-2; 8 nucleotides align to TRBD2. After removal of 1 base from V and 2 bases from J, the junction contained 9 bases not matched to a gene. The germline V gene has CDR1 SQVTM and CDR2 ANQGSEA. The CDR3 runs 17 residues. The CDR3 DNA reads as TGCAGCGTTGAAGCGGCCGGACTAGCCACTAACACCGGGGAGCTGTTTTTT. It translates to CSVEAAGLATNTGELFF.

This clone appeared once. The genes are TRBV6-6 and TRBJ2-5; 7 nucleotides agree with TRBD2. The J segment lost 3 bases and the V segment lost 5 bases, leaving 18 bases of the junction unmatched. The germline gives CDR1 MNHNY, CDR2 SVGAGI (reference sequence). CDR3 size: 18 residues. CDR3 amino acids: CASSRRSLPGGSKETQYF. The CDR3 region has the DNA TGTGCCAGCAGTCGGAGGTCCCTACCCGGCGGGAGTAAAGAGACCCAGTACTTC.

The CDR3 DNA sequence: TGTGCCAGCAGTTACGGGGGACTAGCGCCCCAAGAGACCCAGTACTTC. It is translated as CASSYGGLAPQETQYF. The rearrangement uses TRBV6-2 or TRBV6-3 and TRBJ2-5; 10 bases are a match to TRBD2. After removal of 2 bases from V and 1 base from J, the junction contained 4 bases not matched to a gene. Germline lookup yields CDR1 MNHEY and CDR2 SVGEGT. The CDR3 runs to 16 residues.

The V gene is TRBV28, the J gene TRBJ1-6; 7 bases line up with TRBD1. V lost 4 bases, J lost 4 bases, and 7 bases stayed unmatched. Germline V gives CDR1 MDHEN, CDR2 SYDVKM. The CDR3 loop spans 16 amino acids. In DNA, the CDR3 is TGTGCCAGCAGTTCTTTACCGGGACAGTATAATTCACCCCTCCACTTT. It translates to CASSSLPGQYNSPLHF.